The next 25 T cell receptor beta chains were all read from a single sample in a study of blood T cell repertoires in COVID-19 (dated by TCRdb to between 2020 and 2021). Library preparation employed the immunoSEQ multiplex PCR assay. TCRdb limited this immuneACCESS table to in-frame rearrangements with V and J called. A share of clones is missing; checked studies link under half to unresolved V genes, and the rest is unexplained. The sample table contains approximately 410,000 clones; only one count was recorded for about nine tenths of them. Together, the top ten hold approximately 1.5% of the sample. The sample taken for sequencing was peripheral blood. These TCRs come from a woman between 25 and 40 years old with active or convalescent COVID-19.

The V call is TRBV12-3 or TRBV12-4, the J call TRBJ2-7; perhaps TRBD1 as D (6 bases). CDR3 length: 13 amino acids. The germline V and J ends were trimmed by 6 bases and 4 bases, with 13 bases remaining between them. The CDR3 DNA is TGTGCCAGCAGCCAACAGGGTTGGTACGAGCAGTACTTC. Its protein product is CASSQQGWYEQYF.

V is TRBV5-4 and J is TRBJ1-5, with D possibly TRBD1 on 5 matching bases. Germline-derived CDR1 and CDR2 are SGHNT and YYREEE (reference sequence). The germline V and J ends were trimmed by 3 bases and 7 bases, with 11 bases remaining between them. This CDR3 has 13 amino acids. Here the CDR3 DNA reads TGTGCCAGCAGCTGGGACCGGGGGCAGCCCCAGCATTTT. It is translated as CASSWDRGQPQHF.

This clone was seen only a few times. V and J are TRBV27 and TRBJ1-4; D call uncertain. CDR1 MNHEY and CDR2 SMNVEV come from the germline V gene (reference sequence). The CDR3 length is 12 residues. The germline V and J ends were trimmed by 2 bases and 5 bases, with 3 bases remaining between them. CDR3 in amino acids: CASSLPNEKLFF. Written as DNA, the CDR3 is TGTGCCAGCAGTTTACCGAATGAAAAACTGTTTTTT.

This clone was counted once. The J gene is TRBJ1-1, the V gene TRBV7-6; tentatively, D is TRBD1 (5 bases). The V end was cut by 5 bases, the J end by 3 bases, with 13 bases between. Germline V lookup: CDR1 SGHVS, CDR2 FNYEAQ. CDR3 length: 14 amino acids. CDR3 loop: CASSPQGRYTEAFF. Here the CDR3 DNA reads TGTGCCAGCAGCCCTCAGGGTCGTTACACTGAAGCTTTCTTT.

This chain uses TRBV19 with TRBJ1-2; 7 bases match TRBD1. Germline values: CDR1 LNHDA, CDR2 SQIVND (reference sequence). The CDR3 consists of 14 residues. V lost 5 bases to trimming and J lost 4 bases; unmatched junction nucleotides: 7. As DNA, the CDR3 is TGTGCCAGTAGTTCTACCGGGACAGCCTATGGCTACACCTTC. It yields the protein CASSSTGTAYGYTF.

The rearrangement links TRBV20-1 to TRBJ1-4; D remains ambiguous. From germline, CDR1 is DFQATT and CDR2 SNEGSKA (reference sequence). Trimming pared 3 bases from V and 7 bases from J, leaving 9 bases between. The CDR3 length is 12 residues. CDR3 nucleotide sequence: TGCAGTGCTAGTCCTCCTATTGAAAAACTGTTTTTT. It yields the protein CSASPPIEKLFF.

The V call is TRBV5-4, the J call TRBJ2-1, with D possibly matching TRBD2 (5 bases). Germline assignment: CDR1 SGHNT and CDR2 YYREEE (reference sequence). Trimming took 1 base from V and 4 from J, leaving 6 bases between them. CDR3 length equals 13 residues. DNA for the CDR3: TGTGCCAGCAGCTTGTGGACTTACAATGAGCAGTTCTTC. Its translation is CASSLWTYNEQFF.

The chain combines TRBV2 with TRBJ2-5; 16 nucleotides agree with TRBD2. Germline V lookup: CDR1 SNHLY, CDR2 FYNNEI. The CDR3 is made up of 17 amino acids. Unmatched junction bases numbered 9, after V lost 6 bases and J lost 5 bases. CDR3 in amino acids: CASRRGLAGGPGETQYF. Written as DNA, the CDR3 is TGTGCCAGCAGGAGGGGACTAGCGGGAGGGCCGGGTGAGACCCAGTACTTC.

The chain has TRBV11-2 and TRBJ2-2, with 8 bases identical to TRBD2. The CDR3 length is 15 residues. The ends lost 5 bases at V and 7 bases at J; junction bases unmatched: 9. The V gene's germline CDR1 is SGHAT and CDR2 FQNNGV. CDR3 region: CASSLPGGPGGELFF. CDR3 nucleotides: TGTGCCAGCAGCCTACCGGGGGGGCCTGGCGGGGAGCTGTTTTTT.

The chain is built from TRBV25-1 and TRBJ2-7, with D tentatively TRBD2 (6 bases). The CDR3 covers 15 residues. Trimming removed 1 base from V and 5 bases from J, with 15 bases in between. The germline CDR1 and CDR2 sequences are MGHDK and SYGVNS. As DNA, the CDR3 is TGTGCCAGCAGTGAATCCCGGGAGATAAACAACGAGCAGTACTTC. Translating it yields CASSESREINNEQYF.

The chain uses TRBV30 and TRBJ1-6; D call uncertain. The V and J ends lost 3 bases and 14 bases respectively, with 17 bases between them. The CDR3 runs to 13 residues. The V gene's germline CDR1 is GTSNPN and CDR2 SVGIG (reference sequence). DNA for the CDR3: TGTGCCTGGAGCGAACAGAGTCCTGGCACCCTCCACTTT. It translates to CAWSEQSPGTLHF.

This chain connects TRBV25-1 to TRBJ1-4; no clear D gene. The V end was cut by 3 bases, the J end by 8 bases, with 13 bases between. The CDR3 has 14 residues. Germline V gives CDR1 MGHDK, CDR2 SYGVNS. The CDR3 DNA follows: TGTGCCAGCAGTGACCCCAGCGGACGAGAAAAACTGTTTTTT. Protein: CASSDPSGREKLFF.

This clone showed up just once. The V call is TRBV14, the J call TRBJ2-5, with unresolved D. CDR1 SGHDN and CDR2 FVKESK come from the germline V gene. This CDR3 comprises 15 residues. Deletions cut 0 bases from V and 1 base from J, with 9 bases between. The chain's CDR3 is CASSQDNIFQETQYF. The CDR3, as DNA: TGTGCCAGCAGCCAAGATAACATATTCCAAGAGACCCAGTACTTC.

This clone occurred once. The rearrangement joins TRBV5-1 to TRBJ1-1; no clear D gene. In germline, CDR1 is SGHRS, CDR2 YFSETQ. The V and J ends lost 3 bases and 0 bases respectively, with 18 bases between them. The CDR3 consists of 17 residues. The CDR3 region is CASSSNWAQSMNTEAFF. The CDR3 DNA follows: TGCGCCAGCAGCTCAAATTGGGCACAGAGCATGAACACTGAAGCTTTCTTT.

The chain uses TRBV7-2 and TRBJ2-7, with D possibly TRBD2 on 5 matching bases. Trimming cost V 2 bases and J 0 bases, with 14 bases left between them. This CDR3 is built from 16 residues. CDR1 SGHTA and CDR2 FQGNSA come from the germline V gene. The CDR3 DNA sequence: TGTGCCAGCAGCTTATATGGCGGGCCAAGCTCCTACGAGCAGTACTTC. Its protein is CASSLYGGPSSYEQYF.

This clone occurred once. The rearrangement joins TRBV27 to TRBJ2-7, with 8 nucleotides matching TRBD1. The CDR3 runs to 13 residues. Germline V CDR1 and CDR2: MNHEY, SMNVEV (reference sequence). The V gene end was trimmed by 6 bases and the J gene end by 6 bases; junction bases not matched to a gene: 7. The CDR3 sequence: CASSLLQGGEQYF. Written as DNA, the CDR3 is TGTGCCAGCAGCCTATTACAGGGGGGCGAGCAGTACTTC.

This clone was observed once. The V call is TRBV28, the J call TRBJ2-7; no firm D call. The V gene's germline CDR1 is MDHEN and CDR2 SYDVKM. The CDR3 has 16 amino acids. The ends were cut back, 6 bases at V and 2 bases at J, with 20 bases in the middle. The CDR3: CASSPYLRTNPYEQYF. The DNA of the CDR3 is TGTGCCAGCAGCCCCTATCTACGCACTAATCCCTACGAGCAGTACTTC.

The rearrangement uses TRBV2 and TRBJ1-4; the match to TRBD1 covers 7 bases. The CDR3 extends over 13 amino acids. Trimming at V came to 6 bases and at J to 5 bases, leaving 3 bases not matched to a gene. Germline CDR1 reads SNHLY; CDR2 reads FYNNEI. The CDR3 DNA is TGTGCCAGCAGGGGGACAGAAAATGAAAAACTGTTTTTT. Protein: CASRGTENEKLFF. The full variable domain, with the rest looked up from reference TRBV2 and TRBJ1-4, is EPEVTQTPSHQVTQMGQEVILRCVPISNHLYFYWYRQILGQKVEFLVSFYNNEISEKSEIFDDQFSVERPDGSNFTLKIRSTKLEDSAMYFCASRGTENEKLFFGSGTQLSVL.

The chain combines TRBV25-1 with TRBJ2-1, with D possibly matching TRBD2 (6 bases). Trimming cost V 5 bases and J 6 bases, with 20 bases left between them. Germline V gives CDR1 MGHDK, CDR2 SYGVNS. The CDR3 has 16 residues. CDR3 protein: CASSSITGVVGNEQFF. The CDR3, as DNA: TGTGCCAGCAGTTCGATCACGGGAGTTGTAGGCAATGAGCAGTTCTTC.

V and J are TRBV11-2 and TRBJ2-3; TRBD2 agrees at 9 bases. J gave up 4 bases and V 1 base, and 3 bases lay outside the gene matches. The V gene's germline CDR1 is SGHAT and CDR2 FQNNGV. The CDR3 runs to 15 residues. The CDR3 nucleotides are TGTGCCAGCAGCTTAGTGGGACTAGCCGCAGATACGCAGTATTTT. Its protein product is CASSLVGLAADTQYF.

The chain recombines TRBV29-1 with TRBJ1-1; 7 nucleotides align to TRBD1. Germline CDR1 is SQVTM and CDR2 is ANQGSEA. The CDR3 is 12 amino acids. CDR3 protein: CMAGGMNTEAFF. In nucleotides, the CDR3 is TGCATGGCAGGGGGAATGAACACTGAAGCTTTCTTT.

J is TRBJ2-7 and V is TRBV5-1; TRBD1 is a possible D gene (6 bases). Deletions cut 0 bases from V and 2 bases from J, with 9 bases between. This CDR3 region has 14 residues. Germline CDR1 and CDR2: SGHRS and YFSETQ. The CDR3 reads CASSLEYRAYEQYF. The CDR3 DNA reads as TGCGCCAGCAGCTTGGAATACAGGGCCTACGAGCAGTACTTC.

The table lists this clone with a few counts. The CDR3, as DNA: TGTGCCAGCAGCCCGCGAACAGGGGGCGGCAGCTATGGCTACACCTTC. It yields the protein CASSPRTGGGSYGYTF. The chain is built from TRBV11-2 and TRBJ1-2, with TRBD1 matching over 9 bases. CDR1 SGHAT and CDR2 FQNNGV come from the germline V gene. With V trimmed by 5 bases and J by 4 bases, 11 bases remained unmatched. The CDR3 loop spans 16 amino acids.

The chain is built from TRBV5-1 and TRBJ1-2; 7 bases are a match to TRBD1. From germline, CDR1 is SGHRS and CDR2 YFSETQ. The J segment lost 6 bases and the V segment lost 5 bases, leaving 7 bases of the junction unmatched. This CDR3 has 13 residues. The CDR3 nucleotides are TGCGCCAGCAGACCCGGACAGGTCGATGGCTACACCTTC. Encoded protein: CASRPGQVDGYTF.

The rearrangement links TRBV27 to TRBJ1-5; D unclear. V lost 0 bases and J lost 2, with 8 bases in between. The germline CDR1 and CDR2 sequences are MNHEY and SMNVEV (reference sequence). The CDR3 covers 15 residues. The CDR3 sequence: CASSLSAEGNQPQHF. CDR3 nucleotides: TGTGCCAGCAGTTTATCTGCAGAAGGCAATCAGCCCCAGCATTTT.